The T cell receptor beta chain under discussion was sequenced for a study of shared clonotypes between healthy human individuals. The CDR3 consists of 15 residues. CDR1 and CDR2 from the germline V gene are MDHEN and SYDVKM. V was cut by 8 bases and J by 0 bases, with 13 bases left in between. TCRdb keeps only in-frame clones here, not all; method: immunoSEQ multiplex PCR. This table holds 2 million to 2.5 million clones, 90% to 96% found once. Sequences were obtained from naive CD4+ T cells sorted from blood. Documented subset: CD45RA+ positively selected. The chain employs TRBV28 and TRBJ1-4; a possible D gene is TRBD1 (6 bases). The sequence was collected from a man younger than 35 in good health. The CDR3 sequence is CASGTRQATNEKLFF. The CDR3 nucleotides read TGTGCCAGCGGAACCAGACAGGCAACTAATGAAAAACTGTTTTTT. The whole variable domain, remainder taken from reference TRBV28 and TRBJ1-4, is DVKVTQSSRYLVKRTGEKVFLECVQDMDHENMFWYRQDPGLGLRLIYFSYDVKMKEKGDIPEGYSVSREKKERFSLILESASTNQTSMYLCASGTRQATNEKLFFGSGTQLSVL.